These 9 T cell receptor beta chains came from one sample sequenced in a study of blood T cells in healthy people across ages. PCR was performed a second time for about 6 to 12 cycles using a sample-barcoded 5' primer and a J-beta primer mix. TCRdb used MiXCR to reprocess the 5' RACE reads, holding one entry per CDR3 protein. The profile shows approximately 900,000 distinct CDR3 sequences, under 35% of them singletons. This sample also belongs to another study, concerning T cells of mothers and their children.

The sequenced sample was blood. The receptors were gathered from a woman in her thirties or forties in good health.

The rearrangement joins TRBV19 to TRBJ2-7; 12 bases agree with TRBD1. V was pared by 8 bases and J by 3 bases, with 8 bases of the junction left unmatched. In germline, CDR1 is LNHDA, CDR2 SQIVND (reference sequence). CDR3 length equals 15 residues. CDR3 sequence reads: CASGPGTGGFYEQYF. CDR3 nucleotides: TGTGCCAGTGGACCCGGGACAGGGGGCTTCTACGAGCAGTACTTC.

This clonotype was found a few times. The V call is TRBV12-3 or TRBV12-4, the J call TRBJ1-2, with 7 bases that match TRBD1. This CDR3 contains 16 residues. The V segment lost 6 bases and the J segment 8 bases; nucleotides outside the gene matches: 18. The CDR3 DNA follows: TGTGCCAGCAGCCCTGAAAACAGGGGAGATGAGAACGGCTACACCTTC. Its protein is CASSPENRGDENGYTF.

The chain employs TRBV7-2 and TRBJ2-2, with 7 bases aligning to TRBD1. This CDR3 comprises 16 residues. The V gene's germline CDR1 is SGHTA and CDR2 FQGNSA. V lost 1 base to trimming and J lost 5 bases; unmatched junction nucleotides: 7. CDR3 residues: CASSLVGTEPTGELFF. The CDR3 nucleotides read TGTGCCAGCAGCTTAGTCGGGACAGAGCCGACCGGGGAGCTGTTTTTT.

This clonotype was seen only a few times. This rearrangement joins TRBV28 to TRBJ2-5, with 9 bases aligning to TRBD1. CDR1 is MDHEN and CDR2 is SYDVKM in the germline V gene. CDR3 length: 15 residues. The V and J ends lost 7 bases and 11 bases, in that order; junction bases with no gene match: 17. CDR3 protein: CASTLGQGSTDTQYF. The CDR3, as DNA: TGTGCCAGCACGCTGGGACAGGGAAGCACAGATACGCAGTACTTC.

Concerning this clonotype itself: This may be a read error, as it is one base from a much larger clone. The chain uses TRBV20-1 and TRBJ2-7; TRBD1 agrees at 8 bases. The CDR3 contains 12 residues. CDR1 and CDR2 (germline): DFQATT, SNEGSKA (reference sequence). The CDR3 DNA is TGCAGGGCAAACGGACAGGGCTACGAGCAGTACTTC. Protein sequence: CRANGQGYEQYF.

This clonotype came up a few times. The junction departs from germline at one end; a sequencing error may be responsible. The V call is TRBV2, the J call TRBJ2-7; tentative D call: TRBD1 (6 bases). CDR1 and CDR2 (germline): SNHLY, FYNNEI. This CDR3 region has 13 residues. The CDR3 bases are TGTGTCAGCAGAGGACAGACCTCCTATGAGCAGTACTTC. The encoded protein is CVSRGQTSYEQYF. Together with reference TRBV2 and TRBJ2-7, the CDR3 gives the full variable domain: EPEVTQTPSHQVTQMGQEVILRCVPISNHLYFYWYRQILGQKVEFLVSFYNNEISEKSEIFDDQFSVERPDGSNFTLKIRSTKLEDSAMYFCVSRGQTSYEQYFGPGTRLTVT.

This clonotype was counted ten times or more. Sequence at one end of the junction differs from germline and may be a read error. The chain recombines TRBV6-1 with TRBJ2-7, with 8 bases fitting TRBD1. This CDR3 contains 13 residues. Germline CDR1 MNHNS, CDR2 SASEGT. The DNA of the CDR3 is TGCGCCAGCTCAGGGGGCACTACCTACGAGCAGTACTTC. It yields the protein CASSGGTTYEQYF.

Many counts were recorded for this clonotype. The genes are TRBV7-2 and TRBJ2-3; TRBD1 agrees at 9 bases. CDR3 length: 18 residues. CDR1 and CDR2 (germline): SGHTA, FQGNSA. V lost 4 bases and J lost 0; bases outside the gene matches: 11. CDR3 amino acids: CASSSSRDRVSSTDTQYF. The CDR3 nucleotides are TGTGCCAGCAGCTCCTCCCGGGACAGGGTTTCTAGCACAGATACGCAGTATTTT.

CDR3 sequence: CASSHRVNPYEQYF. CDR3 bases: TGTGCCAGCAGCCACAGGGTAAACCCCTACGAGCAGTACTTC. V is TRBV7-2 and J is TRBJ2-7, with D perhaps matching TRBD1 (6 bases). Germline V CDR1 and CDR2: SGHTA, FQGNSA. The length of the CDR3 is 14 residues. V was shortened by 5 bases and J by 2 bases, with 13 bases between the two germline ends.